These T cell receptor beta chains were read from a single sample in a study of T cells after yellow fever vaccination. TCRdb reprocessed the 5' RACE reads with MiXCR, giving one entry per CDR3 protein. The sample lists some 200,000 distinct CDR3 sequences, 3% to 4% seen once, with about 3.3% in the top ten. Sequenced here: CD4+ T cells sorted from PBMCs, sampled 10 days after the yellow fever booster vaccination. These receptors were collected from a man between 18 and 29 years old who received the YFV17D yellow fever vaccine. The CDR3 runs from the conserved cysteine through the conserved F or W. A D gene is named only where the DNA matches it firmly. A row's size may be missing; if present it is once, few, many or a size class.

d_gene,j_gene,abundance,v_gene,CDR3nt,CDR3aa
TRBD2,TRBJ2-1,many,TRBV11-2,TGTGCCAGCAGCTTAGCCGGGACGGGGGGGCTTGGTGAGCAGTTCTTC,CASSLAGTGGLGEQFF
TRBD1,TRBJ1-2,few,TRBV12-3/TRBV12-4,TGTGCCAGCAGTTTAGGGGGACAGATTAACTATGGCTACACCTTC,CASSLGGQINYGYTF
NA,TRBJ1-2,many,TRBV7-9,TGTGCCAGCAGCCCATGGACAGAGCAAGGTACCTTC,CASSPWTEQGTF
NA,TRBJ2-3,few,TRBV5-1,TGCGCCAGCAGCCTGGGGGGGCAGGATCCGCAGTATTTT,CASSLGGQDPQYF
TRBD1,TRBJ2-7,NA,TRBV6-5,TGTGCCAGCAGGACGGGACAGGACCACGAGCAGTACTTC,CASRTGQDHEQYF
NA,TRBJ1-3,many,TRBV6-6,TGTGCCAGCAGTTACTCAGGTGGAAACACCATATATTTT,CASSYSGGNTIYF
NA,TRBJ1-6,many,TRBV7-2,TGTGCCAGCAGCTCAAACCTGGATGCTCCCCTCCACTTT,CASSSNLDAPLHF
NA,TRBJ1-2,many,TRBV5-1,TGCGCCAGCAGCCAAGACAGCCCTAACTATGGCTACACCTTC,CASSQDSPNYGYTF
NA,TRBJ2-1,few,TRBV5-4,TGTGCCAGCAGCTATCTGGCGGGAAGTTCCTACAATGAGCAGTTCTTC,CASSYLAGSSYNEQFF
NA,TRBJ2-1,few,TRBV7-7,TGTGCCAGCAGCTACGCACGGGGTGATAATGAGCAGTTCTTC,CASSYARGDNEQFF
NA,TRBJ2-1,few,TRBV12-3/TRBV12-4,TGTGCCAGCAGTTTACGAGTTGGGAGAACTGGTGAGCAGTTCTTC,CASSLRVGRTGEQFF
NA,TRBJ1-1,many,TRBV10-3,TGTGCCATCAGTGACCCGGCTTATGACACCCAGGAAATGGCTTTCTTT,CAISDPAYDTQEMAFF
NA,TRBJ1-1,many,TRBV29-1,TGCAGCGTCTCGGAGGTGATGGGCACTGAAGCTTTCTTT,CSVSEVMGTEAFF
TRBD2,TRBJ2-1,few,TRBV19,TGTGCCAGTAGTCGTCTAGCGGGGGGCGGATTGGCCTCGGATGAGCAGTTCTTC,CASSRLAGGGLASDEQFF
NA,TRBJ2-2,many,TRBV12-3/TRBV12-4,TGTGCCAGCAGCCAGGGGGGGCAGAACACCGGGGAGCTGTTTTTT,CASSQGGQNTGELFF
NA,TRBJ1-2,few,TRBV12-3/TRBV12-4,TGTGCCAGCAGTTCCCCGGAGGTGGGTTTCTATGGCTACACCTTC,CASSSPEVGFYGYTF
TRBD2,TRBJ2-3,NA,TRBV20-1,TGCAGTGCACCTCGGGGGGGCCTCACAGATACGCAGTATTTT,CSAPRGGLTDTQYF
NA,TRBJ1-5,many,TRBV10-3,TGTTCCGCAGGGGCTAACAATCAGCCCCAGCATTTT,CSAGANNQPQHF
NA,TRBJ1-1,many,TRBV7-2,TGTGCCAGCAGGGGCACGCGGGGGGGGCGAGCTTTCTTT,CASRGTRGGRAFF
NA,TRBJ2-3,NA,TRBV21-1,TGTGCCAGCAGCAAAGGTGGACTCCACACAGATACGCAGTATTTT,CASSKGGLHTDTQYF
NA,TRBJ1-4,few,TRBV5-1,TGCGCCAGCAGCTCATGGGGAACTGATGAAAAACTGTTTTTT,CASSSWGTDEKLFF
NA,TRBJ2-2,NA,TRBV4-3,TGCGCCAGCAGCCAAGATCTTGGTCTAAACACCGGGGAGCTGTTTTTT,CASSQDLGLNTGELFF
NA,TRBJ2-7,many,TRBV5-1,TGCGCCAGCAGCTTGGGAGGCGACGAGCAGTACTTC,CASSLGGDEQYF
NA,TRBJ2-7,few,TRBV5-1,TGCGCCAGCAGCTTCGATACAGGCCCCACCTACGAGCAGTACTTC,CASSFDTGPTYEQYF
TRBD2,TRBJ2-1,many,TRBV5-1,TGCGCCAGCAGCTGGGGAGTAGCGGGTCCCCTCTACAATGAGCAGTTCTTC,CASSWGVAGPLYNEQFF
NA,TRBJ2-7,many,TRBV5-5,TGTGCCAGCAGCCAGACGACAGGAATTTACGAGCAGTACTTC,CASSQTTGIYEQYF
NA,TRBJ2-2,many,TRBV7-3,TGTGCCAGCAGCTTAGGGCAGCCCACCGGGGAGCTGTTTTTT,CASSLGQPTGELFF
NA,TRBJ1-2,many,TRBV29-1,TGCAGCGTTGCACAGACTACTTTCCGGAGCGGCTACACCTTC,CSVAQTTFRSGYTF
TRBD2,TRBJ2-7,many,TRBV7-2,TGTGCCAGCAGCTTGAGGGCTAGCGGGGACTACGAGCAGTACTTC,CASSLRASGDYEQYF
NA,TRBJ1-1,many,TRBV5-1,TGCGCCAGCAGAACTACGGGGGGGGCGAACACTGAAGCTTTCTTT,CASRTTGGANTEAFF
NA,TRBJ1-1,NA,TRBV7-9,TGTGCCAGCAGCCCAAGACCAGGACCTCGGGACACTGAAGCTTTCTTT,CASSPRPGPRDTEAFF
NA,TRBJ1-1,many,TRBV6-5,TGTGCCAGCAGTTACTTCAGAGGAGGGAAGACTGAAGCTTTCTTT,CASSYFRGGKTEAFF
NA,TRBJ2-5,few,TRBV2,TGTGCCACCACAGGGAATGGTGAGACCCAGTACTTC,CATTGNGETQYF
NA,TRBJ1-6,many,TRBV2,TGTGCCAGCGGGCGATACTCCTATAATTCACCCCTCCACTTT,CASGRYSYNSPLHF
NA,TRBJ2-5,many,TRBV29-1,TGCAGCGTGGGGCCTTGGGAGACCCAGTACTTC,CSVGPWETQYF
NA,TRBJ2-7,many,TRBV20-1,TGCAGTGCTAGAGTTCCAGTCGAATCCCGCGAGCAGTACTTC,CSARVPVESREQYF
NA,TRBJ1-6,many,TRBV7-3,TGTGCCAGCAGCTTTGGTGTATGGAATTCACCCCTCCACTTT,CASSFGVWNSPLHF
NA,TRBJ1-2,few,TRBV5-1,TGCGCCAGCAGCTTGGCCGAAGGGGTATCTGGCTACACCTTC,CASSLAEGVSGYTF
NA,TRBJ2-3,many,TRBV11-2,TGTGCCAGCAGCTTAATAGGACGGTACACAGATACGCAGTATTTT,CASSLIGRYTDTQYF
NA,TRBJ1-1,few,TRBV5-1,TGCGCCAGCAGCTTGACAGTTCCTAACACTGAAGCTTTCTTT,CASSLTVPNTEAFF
NA,TRBJ1-3,many,TRBV11-2,TGTGCCAGCAGGACAGGTTTCTTCTCTGGAAACACCATATATTTT,CASRTGFFSGNTIYF
TRBD1,TRBJ1-4,many,TRBV12-3/TRBV12-4,TGTGCCAGCAGTTTCATAGGGGGCCGTGCAACTAATGAAAAACTGTTTTTT,CASSFIGGRATNEKLFF
NA,TRBJ2-1,few,TRBV4-3,TGCGCCAGCAGCCAAGGCCCTGGTGAGCAGTTCTTC,CASSQGPGEQFF
TRBD1,TRBJ1-2,many,TRBV5-6,TGTGCCAGCAGCCGGGACAGGTCTAACTATGGCTACACCTTC,CASSRDRSNYGYTF
NA,TRBJ1-6,NA,TRBV20-1,TGCAGTGCTAGGGGGGGGGACCGAAAAAATTCACCCCTCCACTTT,CSARGGDRKNSPLHF
NA,TRBJ1-2,NA,TRBV7-2,TGTGCCAGCAGCGTTACCCAGGGATATGGCTACACCTTC,CASSVTQGYGYTF
NA,TRBJ2-5,few,TRBV12-3/TRBV12-4,TGTGCCAGCAGTTTCCCAGGGGTTTGGGAGACCCAGTACTTC,CASSFPGVWETQYF
TRBD2,TRBJ2-5,many,TRBV5-4,TGTGCCAGCAGCAACCTAGCGGGGGGTCAAGAGACCCAGTACTTC,CASSNLAGGQETQYF
NA,TRBJ1-5,many,TRBV20-1,TGCAGCACTGCCGTTCTGGCCCCTGGCAATCAGCCCCAGCATTTT,CSTAVLAPGNQPQHF
NA,TRBJ2-7,NA,TRBV5-1,TGCGCCAGCAGCTTTACTCAGGGGATCCACGAGCAGTACTTC,CASSFTQGIHEQYF